This TCR beta chain appears in the sequencing data of a study of shared clonotypes between healthy human individuals. Study findings and constraints: Rarefaction exposed incomplete sorted-subset sequencing despite large depth. Blood alone was sampled, and tissue repertoires likely differ.

V lost 4 bases and J lost 8, with 8 bases in between. The CDR3 totals 12 residues. Germline-derived CDR1 and CDR2 are MDHEN and SYDVKM. Study processing details: From ImmunoSEQ came sequences covering only the junction and carrying no quality scores, so filtering differed. The assay was immunoSEQ multiplex PCR, and TCRdb's table has in-frame clones only and misses some. From that table come the V and J calls and clone size; the DNA was used to work out D and trimming. The sample contains 2 million to 2.5 million clones, about 95% of which appear only once. In regard to this clone: Antigen: not known.

The source is a man aged 18-30 years in good health. V gene TRBV28 combines with J gene TRBJ1-4; D unresolved. Material: naive CD4+ T cells sorted from blood. Described subset: CD45RA+ positively selected. CDR3 sequence reads: CASSSLREKLFF. As DNA, the CDR3 is TGTGCCAGCAGTTCCCTCAGGGAAAAACTGTTTTTT.